The TCR beta chain under discussion was sequenced for a study of response to subunit inactivated influenza vaccine. Points from the study as a whole: Only a handful of new T cells, the authors suggested, are recruited with each seasonal influenza vaccination.

This clonotype was counted many times. Antigen specificity is unknown. The CDR3 consists of 15 residues. Between the trimmed V and J ends, which lost 0 bases and 5 bases, there was a span of 13 bases. CDR1 and CDR2 (germline): SGHTA, FQGNSA. TCRdb reprocessed the RT-PCR reads with MiXCR, giving one entry per CDR3 protein. Among hundreds of thousands of distinct CDR3 sequences listed, about an eighth were seen once. This material consisted of PBMCs from blood, taken on the day of vaccination. The J gene is TRBJ2-5, the V gene TRBV7-2, with D hard to call. The TCR comes from a man aged 50-59 years who received an inactivated influenza vaccine. Here the CDR3 DNA reads TGTGCCAGCAGCTTAGCGCTTAGTAAGGGTGAGACCCAGTACTTC. This gives the protein CASSLALSKGETQYF.